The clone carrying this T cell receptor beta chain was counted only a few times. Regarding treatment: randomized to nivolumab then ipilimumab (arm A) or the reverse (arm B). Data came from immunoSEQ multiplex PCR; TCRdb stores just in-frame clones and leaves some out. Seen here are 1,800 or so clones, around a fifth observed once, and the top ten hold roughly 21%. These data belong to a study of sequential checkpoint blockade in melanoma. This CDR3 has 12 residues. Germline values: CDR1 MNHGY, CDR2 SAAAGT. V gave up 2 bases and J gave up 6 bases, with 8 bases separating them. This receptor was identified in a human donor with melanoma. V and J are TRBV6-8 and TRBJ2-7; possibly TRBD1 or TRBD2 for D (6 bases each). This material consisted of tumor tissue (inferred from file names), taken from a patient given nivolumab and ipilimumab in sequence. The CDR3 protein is CASSYKGGEQYF. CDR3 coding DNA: TGTGCCAGCAGTTACAAGGGGGGCGAGCAGTACTTC.